A selection of T cell receptor beta chains follows, all from one sample in a study of GPR56 and killer-like receptors on CD4 memory cells. TCRdb derives one entry per CDR3 protein from the reads, leaving out DNA. The repertoire table contains several thousand distinct CDR3 sequences. Specimen: memory CD4+ T cells from blood. The receptors stem from a human donor in good health. The CDR3 runs from the conserved cysteine through the conserved F or W. Size tells how often a clone was seen (once, few, many) or the class of an expanded clone, and some rows leave it out.

v_gene	abundance	j_gene	CDR3aa
TRBV6-1	large	TRBJ1-2	CASSEAQGANYGYTF
TRBV4-1	NA	TRBJ2-7	CASSLGLGLAYEQYF
TRBV6-6	NA	TRBJ2-1	CASSPGTSGGAGEQFF
TRBV11-2	NA	TRBJ2-7	CASSLAGLAHSEQYF
TRBV6-6	NA	TRBJ1-6	CSSYLSPGDSPLHF
TRBV12-3/TRBV12-4	NA	TRBJ2-2	CASRGGPGELFF
TRBV20-1	NA	TRBJ2-1	CSARSRVENEQFF
TRBV6-5	medium-sized	TRBJ1-3	CASSYSSLSGNTIYF
TRBV7-9	medium-sized	TRBJ2-2	CASSLEGTGELFF
TRBV9	NA	TRBJ2-5	CASSEGRAGAPGETQYF
TRBV19	large	TRBJ2-3	CASSSPSRSLRYIADTQYF
TRBV6-5	NA	TRBJ2-3	CASSYREVAGGPVSDTQYF
TRBV6-2/TRBV6-3	medium-sized	TRBJ2-7	CASSDTDSYEQYF
TRBV6-1	large	TRBJ1-2	CASTTGTGNGYTF
TRBV7-9	NA	TRBJ2-1	CASSSYPGLAGPSSYNEQFF
TRBV27	large	TRBJ1-2	CASSLYGGLNYGYTF
TRBV2	NA	TRBJ2-7	CASSEALGVEQYF
TRBV12-3/TRBV12-4	NA	TRBJ2-3	CASSLAGGSDTQYF
TRBV13	medium-sized	TRBJ2-3	CASSRGTPDTQYF
TRBV6-1	medium-sized	TRBJ1-5	CASSDLPPGRQFHQPQHF
TRBV5-4	NA	TRBJ2-7	CASSLGLAGPYEQYF
TRBV4-2	NA	TRBJ2-7	CASSQSFRGGSYEQYF
TRBV24-1	medium-sized	TRBJ1-2	CATSDSTGTGDGYTF
TRBV27	medium-sized	TRBJ2-2	CASSSRTGTGELFF
TRBV6-1	medium-sized	TRBJ2-3	CASSDGPWVGGLDTQYF
TRBV20-1	NA	TRBJ2-2	CSAEDTGELFF
TRBV6-1	medium-sized	TRBJ1-1	CASSLPGQNTEAFF
TRBV6-1	large	TRBJ2-3	CASSEGQGYTDTQYF
TRBV27	medium-sized	TRBJ1-1	CASSFYGGETEAFF
TRBV19	NA	TRBJ2-1	CASRRGASNEQFF
TRBV2	NA	TRBJ2-7	CASTTPRQGAYEQYF
TRBV7-2	NA	TRBJ2-1	CASRTGGGNEQFF
TRBV4-1	NA	TRBJ2-5	CASSRPGTSVETQYF
TRBV19	medium-sized	TRBJ2-5	CASSFTSQETQYF
TRBV20-1	NA	TRBJ2-2	CSARPTGGRTGELFF
TRBV11-2	medium-sized	TRBJ2-3	CASSLGDSTDTQYF
TRBV6-5	medium-sized	TRBJ2-5	CASSYPLAGGEETQYF
TRBV13	NA	TRBJ2-7	CASSHPGTPYEQYF
TRBV9	NA	TRBJ2-2	CASSVSGGTTGELFF
TRBV12-3/TRBV12-4	NA	TRBJ2-5	CASSPLGRTQYF
TRBV9	NA	TRBJ1-1	CASSVGGADTEAFF
TRBV6-5	NA	TRBJ2-1	CASSARGREAFF
TRBV6-5	NA	TRBJ2-7	CASRVAGEYEQYF
TRBV12-3/TRBV12-4	NA	TRBJ1-1	CASSRGTGGYIDTEAFF
TRBV6-2/TRBV6-3	large	TRBJ2-1	CASSYSERQYNEQFF
TRBV7-9	medium-sized	TRBJ2-2	CASSSRAGGVPGELFF
TRBV15	NA	TRBJ2-7	CATSREMGTTYEQYF
TRBV10-3	NA	TRBJ2-3	CAISEFSGGGQDTQYF
TRBV20-1	NA	TRBJ2-3	CSSKAGGPTDTQYF